This T cell receptor beta chain is drawn from a study of T-cell reconstitution after alpha-beta-depleted transplantation in children. A library of TCRbeta sequences, prepared with unique molecular identifiers, was generated. Using its own MiXCR run on the PCR reads, TCRdb lists one record per CDR3 protein. The sample records 450,000 to 700,000 distinct CDR3 sequences, 20% to 30% being singletons. This clonotype was found a few times. Its specificity is unknown. General study points: Surviving recipient cells, namely T cells and thymic progenitors, were the source of high day-60 TCRbeta diversity in some patients. Newly generated T cells supplied most T-cell counts and diversity one year post-transplant. Several hundred expanded graft clones reportedly were the source of alpha-beta T cells about two months after transplant.

Sample: PBMCs, taken before TCRalphabeta/CD19-depleted stem cell transplant. The origin of this receptor is a boy less than two years old with Wiskott-Aldrich syndrome, due to receive a stem cell transplant.

Here the CDR3 reads CASSPASGKGNEQFF. The CDR3 bases are TGTGCCAGCAGCCCTGCTAGCGGGAAGGGGAATGAGCAGTTCTTC. The chain carries TRBV3-1 and TRBJ2-1; 9 nucleotides agree with TRBD2. Germline V gene data show CDR1 as LGHDT and CDR2 as YNNKEL (reference sequence). The CDR3 contains 15 residues. Losses at the gene ends were 4 bases for V and 7 bases for J; bases not matched to a gene: 8.